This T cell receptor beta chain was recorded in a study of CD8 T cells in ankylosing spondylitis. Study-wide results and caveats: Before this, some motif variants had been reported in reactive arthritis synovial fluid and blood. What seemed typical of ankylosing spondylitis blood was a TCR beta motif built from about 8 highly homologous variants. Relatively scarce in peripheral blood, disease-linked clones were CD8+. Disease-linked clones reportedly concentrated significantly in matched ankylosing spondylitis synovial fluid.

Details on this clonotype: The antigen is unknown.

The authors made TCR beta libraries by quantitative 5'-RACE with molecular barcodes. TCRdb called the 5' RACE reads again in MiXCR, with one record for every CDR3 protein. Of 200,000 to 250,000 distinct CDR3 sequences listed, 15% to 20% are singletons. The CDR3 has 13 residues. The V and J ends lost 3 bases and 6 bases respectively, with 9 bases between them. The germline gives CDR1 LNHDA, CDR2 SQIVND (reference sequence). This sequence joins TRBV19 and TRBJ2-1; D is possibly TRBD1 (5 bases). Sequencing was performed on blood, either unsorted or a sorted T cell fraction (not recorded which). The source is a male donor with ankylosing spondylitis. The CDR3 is CASSITQGNEQFF. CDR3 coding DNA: TGTGCCAGTAGTATTACCCAGGGCAATGAGCAGTTCTTC.